These 3 T cell receptor beta chains originate from one sample sequenced in a study of blood T cell repertoires in COVID-19 (dated by TCRdb to 2020 to 2021). Library prep was done by the immunoSEQ multiplex PCR assay. TCRdb retrieved this table from immuneACCESS and kept in-frame rearrangements only. Not all clones are present; in checked studies, unresolved V genes account for under half, and no reason is known for the remainder. In this sample the table shows roughly 170,000 clones, about 85% of which occur a single time. 1% to 1.5% of the sample is taken by the ten largest. The material sequenced was peripheral blood. Receptors originate from a man aged 55-75 years who had recovered from COVID-19.

The chain links TRBV9 to TRBJ1-6, with D tentatively TRBD1 (6 bases). The CDR3 totals 18 residues. Deletions cut 3 bases from V and 7 bases from J, with 23 bases between. In germline, CDR1 is SGDLS, CDR2 YYNGEE. CDR3 DNA sequence: TGTGCCAGCAGCGAGGGAATCGGGACACGGGCGGAAAATTCACCCCTCCACTTT. Translated, it gives CASSEGIGTRAENSPLHF.

The chain joins TRBV5-1 to TRBJ1-1; D possibly corresponds to TRBD1 (6 bases). The V gene's germline CDR1 is SGHRS and CDR2 YFSETQ. The CDR3 has 15 amino acids. V dropped 5 bases and J dropped 6 bases, with 20 bases sitting between them. The CDR3 DNA follows: TGCGCCAGCAGGGATCGTATGGGGGCTGGGTCTGAAGCTTTCTTT. Amino acid sequence: CASRDRMGAGSEAFF. The whole variable domain, remainder taken from reference TRBV5-1 and TRBJ1-1, is KAGVTQTPRYLIKTRGQQVTLSCSPISGHRSVSWYQQTPGQGLQFLFEYFSETQRNKGNFPGRFSGRQFSNSRSEMNVSTLELGDSALYLCASRDRMGAGSEAFFGQGTRLTVV.

The V and J genes are TRBV12-3 or TRBV12-4 and TRBJ2-7, with unresolved D. The CDR3 consists of 10 residues. The V end was cut by 7 bases, the J end by 6 bases, with 7 bases between. This chain's CDR3 is CASTESEQYF. Here the CDR3 DNA reads TGTGCCAGCACCGAGTCCGAGCAGTACTTC.